Shown below are 13 T cell receptor beta chains from a single sample sequenced in a study of T cells in Graves' hyperthyroidism and ophthalmopathy. RNA transcripts gave rise to amplified TCR beta CDR3 regions. TCR CDR3 underwent first-round RT-PCR with the HTBI primer set. One entry per CDR3 protein, called by TCRdb with MiXCR from the multiplex PCR reads. The sample yields around 99,000 distinct CDR3 sequences, approximately 16% seen once. The sample taken for sequencing was blood. The receptors were gathered from a woman aged 45-65 years with Graves' hyperthyroidism.

This clonotype has a count of ten or more. The rearrangement uses TRBV6-2 or TRBV6-3 and TRBJ2-7; D not resolved. The V gene's germline CDR1 is MNHEY and CDR2 SVGEGT. Trimming took 2 bases from V and 0 from J, leaving 14 bases between them. CDR3 size: 16 residues. This CDR3 reads CASSYVRGRSSYEQYF. The CDR3, as DNA: TGTGCCAGCAGTTACGTACGAGGAAGGAGCTCCTACGAGCAGTACTTC.

This clonotype was seen many times. This chain connects TRBV18 to TRBJ2-7; TRBD1 or TRBD2 may be the D gene (5 bases each). Germline V gene data show CDR1 as KGHSH and CDR2 as LQKENI. CDR3 length equals 15 residues. Deletions cut 2 bases from V and 6 bases from J, with 17 bases between. CDR3 nucleotide sequence: TGTGCCAGCTCACCAGGTGGGGGTTTATCCGGCGAGCAGTACTTC. Translation: CASSPGGGLSGEQYF.

The chain has TRBV11-2 and TRBJ1-3; D may be TRBD1 (5 bases). CDR1 is SGHAT, CDR2 FQNNGV, per germline. The CDR3 extends over 15 amino acids. Trimming removed 5 bases from V and 0 bases from J, with 11 bases in between. The CDR3 spells CASSTRQSSGNTIYF. CDR3 DNA sequence: TGTGCCAGCAGCACCCGACAGAGCTCTGGAAACACCATATATTTT. Full variable domain (remainder filled in from reference TRBV11-2 and TRBJ1-3): EAGVAQSPRYKIIEKRQSVAFWCNPISGHATLYWYQQILGQGPKLLIQFQNNGVVDDSQLPKDRFSAERLKGVDSTLKIQPAKLEDSAVYLCASSTRQSSGNTIYFGEGSWLTVV.

This clonotype was seen at least ten times. This sequence joins TRBV6-1 and TRBJ2-1, with D tentatively TRBD2 (5 bases). V was cut by 10 bases and J by 0 bases, with 19 bases left in between. Germline values: CDR1 MNHNS, CDR2 SASEGT. There are 16 residues in the CDR3. CDR3 protein: CATSNRGSSSYNEQFF. The CDR3 DNA is TGTGCCACATCAAATCGCGGGTCCAGCTCCTACAATGAGCAGTTCTTC.

This clonotype appeared a few times. DNA of the CDR3: TGTGCCAGCAGGCGGGATCTAGCGGGACTCTACAATGAGCAGTTCTTC. It yields the protein CASRRDLAGLYNEQFF. This chain joins TRBV3-1 and TRBJ2-1; the match to TRBD2 covers 9 bases. The CDR3 consists of 16 residues. J was trimmed by 3 bases and V by 6 bases; bases with no gene match: 9. Germline-derived CDR1 and CDR2 are LGHDT and YNNKEL (reference sequence).

This clonotype was counted many times. This chain connects TRBV20-1 to TRBJ2-7; 8 nucleotides align to TRBD2. The J segment lost 0 bases and the V segment lost 4 bases, leaving 5 bases of the junction unmatched. Germline V gene data show CDR1 as DFQATT and CDR2 as SNEGSKA (reference sequence). CDR3 length: 14 residues. The CDR3 sequence: CSAMASGSSYEQYV. CDR3 sequence (DNA): TGCAGTGCTATGGCCAGCGGGAGCTCCTACGAGCAGTACGTC.

This clonotype has a count of ten or more. The chain links TRBV5-5 to TRBJ1-5; 9 bases agree with TRBD1. Germline trimming cut 0 bases from V and 6 bases from J; bases unmatched to any gene: 7. The CDR3 covers 16 residues. CDR1 SGHKS and CDR2 YYEKEE come from the germline V gene (reference sequence). CDR3 nucleotides: TGTGCCAGCAGCTTGGTACCGGGACAGGGTAGTCAGCCCCAGCATTTT. Residues: CASSLVPGQGSQPQHF.

This clonotype was detected ten times or more. The chain combines TRBV3-1 with TRBJ2-3, with 14 bases that match TRBD2. There are 18 residues in the CDR3. Trimming cost V 4 bases and J 5 bases; bases outside gene matches: 11. Germline-derived CDR1 and CDR2 are LGHDT and YNNKEL (reference sequence). CDR3 coding DNA: TGTGCCAGCAGCCGATTCGGACTAGCGGGAGGTAGTAAAGATACGCAGTATTTT. Its translation: CASSRFGLAGGSKDTQYF.

This clonotype was observed a few times. This chain joins TRBV20-1 and TRBJ2-5; 13 bases agree with TRBD2. Germline V gene data show CDR1 as DFQATT and CDR2 as SNEGSKA (reference sequence). The CDR3 is 14 residues long. The ends lost 5 bases at V and 5 bases at J; junction bases unmatched: 5. The CDR3 spells CSAGTSGTSETQYF. In nucleotides, the CDR3 is TGCAGTGCTGGGACTAGCGGGACCTCGGAGACCCAGTACTTC.

This clonotype was observed at least ten times. The chain carries TRBV7-8 and TRBJ1-1, with D hard to call. Between the trimmed V and J ends, which lost 5 bases and 1 base, there was a span of 11 bases. Germline V CDR1 and CDR2: SGHVS, FQNEAQ. The CDR3 length is 14 residues. The CDR3 reads CASSPETRNTEAFF. CDR3 nucleotide sequence: TGTGCCAGCAGCCCAGAAACAAGGAACACTGAAGCTTTCTTT.

This clonotype was seen ten or more times. This chain uses TRBV20-1 with TRBJ2-7, with 8 bases fitting TRBD2. With V trimmed by 4 bases and J by 2 bases, 7 bases remained unmatched. The length of the CDR3 is 14 residues. Germline CDR1 is DFQATT and CDR2 is SNEGSKA (reference sequence). CDR3 residues: CSATITSGAYEQYF. CDR3 nucleotides: TGCAGTGCTACAATCACTAGCGGTGCCTACGAGCAGTACTTC.

There are many counts of this clonotype. The rearrangement joins TRBV7-9 to TRBJ1-1; a possible D gene is TRBD1 (5 bases). Looked up from germline, CDR1 is SEHNR and CDR2 is FQNEAQ (reference sequence). V lost 5 bases to trimming and J lost 0 bases, with 13 bases between them. The length of the CDR3 is 15 residues. DNA for the CDR3: TGTGCCAGCAGCCATTCCGGACATATGAACACTGAAGCTTTCTTT. Amino acid sequence: CASSHSGHMNTEAFF.

This clonotype has ten or more counts. The chain couples TRBV6-5 to TRBJ1-1, with unresolved D. The V gene lost 2 bases and the J gene lost 1 base, with 11 bases spanning the gap. Germline CDR1 and CDR2: MNHEY and SVGAGI. The CDR3 sequence is 15 residues long. The CDR3 sequence is CASSYEPSPNTEAFF. The CDR3, as DNA: TGTGCCAGCAGTTACGAGCCAAGCCCGAACACTGAAGCTTTCTTT.